This T cell receptor beta chain was recorded in a study of regulatory T cells in long-lasting Graves disease. Whole-study findings and limits: Persistent-disease Graves' patients showed less TCR diversity than new cases. Persistent disease preferred TRBV28, TRBJ1-2 and TRBJ2-5; new disease, TRBV20-1 and TRBJ2-1.

Through Arm-PCR of CDR3 regions and iRepertoire HTBI primers, TCR beta libraries were built. Source study methods: The samples included around 64 TRBV and over 13 TRBJ segments. TCRdb analysed the multiplex PCR reads with MiXCR anew, one entry per CDR3 protein. The V and J calls, along with clone size, are taken from TCRdb and not from the paper's own processing. The data hold 650,000 to 700,000 distinct CDR3 sequences, with roughly 30% observed a single time. A few counts support this clonotype. No antigen is known for it. From germline, CDR1 is KGHSH and CDR2 LQKENI. V shed 1 base and J shed 3 bases, with 7 bases lying between them. The length of the CDR3 is 13 residues. As for time point: persistent/refractory GD, antithyroid drugs over 5 years with positive TRAb. There was RNA extracted from PBMCs, and the TCR library was made from it.

The chain links TRBV18 to TRBJ2-7; D is perhaps TRBD1 (6 bases). The starting material was peripheral blood mononuclear cells (PBMCs), obtained when the disease was refractory, from a patient treated with antithyroid drugs. This TCR was sampled from a female donor with Graves disease. CDR3 loop: CASSPQGDYEQYF. Written as DNA, the CDR3 is TGTGCCAGCTCACCACAGGGGGACTACGAGCAGTACTTC.